This record covers a single TCR beta chain. Antigen: not known. This sample stems from a study of human T cells and chemical hapten exposure. Across the whole study: Weekly diphenylcyclopropenone doses were given to patients' scalps across the roughly 25-week study. Patch tests applied 0.01% DPC to the upper back, read at 6 days. Study outcomes and limitations: Counts of expanded TCRs at PT1 were positively correlated with patch test score. DPC sensitization produced no change in TCRs with frequency above 1 in 1000.

Time point given: pre-sensitization, week 0. As for treatment: therapeutic diphenylcyclopropenone sensitization with weekly scalp DPC. In TCRdb, the RACE reads were re-called with MiXCR into one record per CDR3 protein. The sample includes about 80,000 distinct CDR3 sequences, about 15% seen only once; the top ten take roughly 4.8%. CDR1 is SGHNT and CDR2 is YYREEE in the germline V gene (reference sequence). The CDR3 is 16 amino acids. Losses at the gene ends were 3 bases for V and 6 bases for J; bases not matched to a gene: 11. This receptor was identified in a woman aged 50 to 60 with alopecia areata. Some clones in this sample may be carry-over from other donors' samples. The rearrangement joins TRBV5-4 to TRBJ2-3; 9 bases fit TRBD2. Material: whole blood, obtained in connection with sensitization to the hapten diphenylcyclopropenone (DPC). CDR3 protein: CASSSPRREGPDTQYF. The CDR3 DNA follows: TGTGCCAGCAGCTCTCCCCGGCGGGAGGGCCCCGATACGCAGTATTTT.